The source of this T cell receptor (beta chain) is a study of CDR3 diversity in severe acne. TCRdb fed the PCR reads into MiXCR, producing one record per CDR3 protein. The data show tens of thousands of distinct CDR3 sequences, over 40% seen once. The V segment lost 3 bases and the J segment 3 bases; nucleotides outside the gene matches: 5. Germline loops: CDR1 SGHRS, CDR2 YFSETQ. CDR3 length equals 14 residues. The TCR originated in a male donor in good health, without acne. The sequenced material came from blood. This chain uses TRBV5-1 with TRBJ2-5, with 7 bases identical to TRBD2. The CDR3 nucleotides read TGCGCCAGCAGCTCGGGGGGTAGGGAAGAGACCCAGTACTTC. Its translation: CASSSGGREETQYF. Complete variable domain (other parts from reference TRBV5-1 and TRBJ2-5): KAGVTQTPRYLIKTRGQQVTLSCSPISGHRSVSWYQQTPGQGLQFLFEYFSETQRNKGNFPGRFSGRQFSNSRSEMNVSTLELGDSALYLCASSSGGREETQYFGPGTRLLVL.